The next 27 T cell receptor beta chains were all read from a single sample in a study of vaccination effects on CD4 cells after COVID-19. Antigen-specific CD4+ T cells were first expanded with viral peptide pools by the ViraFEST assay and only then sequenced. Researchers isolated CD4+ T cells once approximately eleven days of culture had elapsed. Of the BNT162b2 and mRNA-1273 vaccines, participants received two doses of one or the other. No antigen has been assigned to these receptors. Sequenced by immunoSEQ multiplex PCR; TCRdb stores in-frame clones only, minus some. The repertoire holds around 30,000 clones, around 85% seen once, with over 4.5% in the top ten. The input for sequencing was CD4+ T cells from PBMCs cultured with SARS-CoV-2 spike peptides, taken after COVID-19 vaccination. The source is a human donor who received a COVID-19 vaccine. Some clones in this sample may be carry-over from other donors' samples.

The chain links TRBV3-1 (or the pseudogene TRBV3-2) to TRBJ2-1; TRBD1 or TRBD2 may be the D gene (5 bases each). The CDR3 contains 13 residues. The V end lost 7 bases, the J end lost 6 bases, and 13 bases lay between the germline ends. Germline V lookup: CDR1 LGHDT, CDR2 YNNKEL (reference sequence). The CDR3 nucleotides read TGTGCCAGCACCTCGGGGACCCTCAATGAGCAGTTCTTC. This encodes CASTSGTLNEQFF.

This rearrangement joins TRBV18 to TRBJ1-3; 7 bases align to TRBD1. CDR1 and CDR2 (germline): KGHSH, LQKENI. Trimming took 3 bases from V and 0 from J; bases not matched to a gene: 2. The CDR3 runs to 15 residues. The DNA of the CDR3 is TGTGCCAGCTCACCGGGACAGCACTCTGGAAACACCATATATTTT. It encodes CASSPGQHSGNTIYF.

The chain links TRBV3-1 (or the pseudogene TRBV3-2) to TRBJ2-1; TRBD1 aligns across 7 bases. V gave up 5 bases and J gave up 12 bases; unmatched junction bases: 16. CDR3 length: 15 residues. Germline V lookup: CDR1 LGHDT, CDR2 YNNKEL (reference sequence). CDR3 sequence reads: CASSESMRAGGWQFF. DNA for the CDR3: TGTGCCAGCAGCGAGTCGATGAGGGCAGGGGGATGGCAGTTCTTC.

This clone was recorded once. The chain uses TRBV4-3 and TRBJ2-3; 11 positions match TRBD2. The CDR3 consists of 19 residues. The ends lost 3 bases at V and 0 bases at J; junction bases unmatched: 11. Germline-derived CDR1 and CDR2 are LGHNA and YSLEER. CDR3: CASSHPTSGEVHSTDTQYF. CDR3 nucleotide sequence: TGCGCCAGCAGCCATCCGACTAGCGGGGAAGTCCATAGCACAGATACGCAGTATTTT.

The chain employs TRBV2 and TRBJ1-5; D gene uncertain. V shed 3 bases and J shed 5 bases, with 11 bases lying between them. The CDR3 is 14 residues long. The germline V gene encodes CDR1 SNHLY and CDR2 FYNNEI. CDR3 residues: CASSDTTADQPQHF. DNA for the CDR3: TGTGCCAGCAGTGACACGACGGCAGATCAGCCCCAGCATTTT.

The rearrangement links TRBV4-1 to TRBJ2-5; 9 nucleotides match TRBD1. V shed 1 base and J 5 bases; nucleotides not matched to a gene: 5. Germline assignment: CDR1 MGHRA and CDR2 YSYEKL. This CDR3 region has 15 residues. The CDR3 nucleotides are TGCGCCAGCAGCCAAGGGGGGACAGGGTTGGAGACCCAGTACTTC. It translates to CASSQGGTGLETQYF.

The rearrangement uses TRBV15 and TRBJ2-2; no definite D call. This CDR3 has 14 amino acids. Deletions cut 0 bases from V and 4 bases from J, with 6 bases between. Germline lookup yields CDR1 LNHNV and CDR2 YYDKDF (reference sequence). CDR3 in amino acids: CATSRDRPTGELFF. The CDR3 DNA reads TGTGCCACCAGCAGAGATCGACCCACCGGGGAGCTGTTTTTT.

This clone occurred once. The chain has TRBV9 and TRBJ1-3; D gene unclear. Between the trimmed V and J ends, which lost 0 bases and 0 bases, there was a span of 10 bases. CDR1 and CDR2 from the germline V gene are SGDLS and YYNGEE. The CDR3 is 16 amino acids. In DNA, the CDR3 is TGTGCCAGCAGCGTAGGACAACACTTCTCTGGAAACACCATATATTTT. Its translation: CASSVGQHFSGNTIYF.

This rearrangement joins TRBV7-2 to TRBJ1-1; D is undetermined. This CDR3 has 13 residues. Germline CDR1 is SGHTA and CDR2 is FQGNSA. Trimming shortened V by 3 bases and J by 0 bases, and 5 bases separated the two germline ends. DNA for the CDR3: TGTGCCAGCAGCTTGACTGTGAACACTGAAGCTTTCTTT. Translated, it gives CASSLTVNTEAFF. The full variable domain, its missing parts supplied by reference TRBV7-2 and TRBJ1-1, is GAGVSQSPSNKVTEKGKDVELRCDPISGHTALYWYRQSLGQGLEFLIYFQGNSAPDKSGLPSDRFSAERTGGSVSTLTIQRTQQEDSAVYLCASSLTVNTEAFFGQGTRLTVV.

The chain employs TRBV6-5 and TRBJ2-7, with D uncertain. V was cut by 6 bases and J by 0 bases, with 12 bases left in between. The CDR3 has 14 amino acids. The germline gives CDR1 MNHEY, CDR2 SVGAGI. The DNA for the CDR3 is TGTGCCAGCAGGTCCGTCTCGCGCTCCTACGAGCAGTACGTC. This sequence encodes CASRSVSRSYEQYV.

This chain's CDR3 is CASSLGQGNNEQFF. The CDR3 DNA reads TGTGCCAGCAGCCTGGGACAGGGGAACAATGAGCAGTTCTTC. This chain connects TRBV7-3 to TRBJ2-1, with 10 nucleotides matching TRBD1. Germline CDR1 reads SGHTA; CDR2 reads FQGTGA. V shed 5 bases and J 5 bases; nucleotides not matched to a gene: 3. The CDR3 is made up of 14 amino acids. Supplemented by reference TRBV7-3 and TRBJ2-1, the full variable domain reads GAGVSQTPSNKVTEKGKYVELRCDPISGHTALYWYRQSLGQGPEFLIYFQGTGAADDSGLPNDRFFAVRPEGSVSTLKIQRTERGDSAVYLCASSLGQGNNEQFFGPGTRLTVL.

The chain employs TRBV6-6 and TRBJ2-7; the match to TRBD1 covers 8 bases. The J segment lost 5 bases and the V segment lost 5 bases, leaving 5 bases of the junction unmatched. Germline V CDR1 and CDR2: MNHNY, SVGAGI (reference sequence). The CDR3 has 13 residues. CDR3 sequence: CASSRTGKHEQYV. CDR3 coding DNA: TGTGCCAGCAGTAGGACAGGGAAACACGAGCAGTACGTC.

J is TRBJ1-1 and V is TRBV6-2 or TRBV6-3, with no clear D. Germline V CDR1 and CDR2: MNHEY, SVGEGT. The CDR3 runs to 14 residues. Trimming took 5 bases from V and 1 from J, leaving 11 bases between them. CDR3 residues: CASSRPTANTEAFF. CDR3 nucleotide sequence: TGTGCCAGCAGTAGGCCCACAGCGAACACTGAAGCTTTCTTT.

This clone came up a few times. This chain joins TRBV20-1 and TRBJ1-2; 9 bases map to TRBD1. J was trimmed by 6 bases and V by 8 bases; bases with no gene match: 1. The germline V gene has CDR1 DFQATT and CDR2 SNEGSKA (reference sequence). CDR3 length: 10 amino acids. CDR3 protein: CSTGGDGYTF. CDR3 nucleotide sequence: TGCAGTACAGGGGGCGATGGCTACACCTTC.

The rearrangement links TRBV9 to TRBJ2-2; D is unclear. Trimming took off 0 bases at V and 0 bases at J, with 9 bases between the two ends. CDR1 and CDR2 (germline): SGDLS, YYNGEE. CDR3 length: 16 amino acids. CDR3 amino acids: CASSVAGSANTGELFF. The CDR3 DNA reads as TGTGCCAGCAGCGTAGCTGGGTCCGCGAACACCGGGGAGCTGTTTTTT.

CDR3 sequence (DNA): TGCGCCAGCAGCTGGACGGGGCCGAGAGGTGAAGCTTTCTTT. It codes for CASSWTGPRGEAFF. The rearrangement links TRBV5-1 to TRBJ1-1; tentatively, D is TRBD1 (5 bases). The CDR3 runs to 14 residues. Trimming stripped 3 bases from V and 7 bases from J, with 16 bases between. Germline-derived CDR1 and CDR2 are SGHRS and YFSETQ.

CDR3 nucleotides: TGTGCCAGCAGTCCCGGACAGATAAATGGCTACACCTTC. Translated, it gives CASSPGQINGYTF. This sequence joins TRBV12-3 or TRBV12-4 and TRBJ1-2; D perhaps matches TRBD1 (6 bases). Trimming stripped 5 bases from V and 6 bases from J, with 13 bases between. This CDR3 contains 13 residues.

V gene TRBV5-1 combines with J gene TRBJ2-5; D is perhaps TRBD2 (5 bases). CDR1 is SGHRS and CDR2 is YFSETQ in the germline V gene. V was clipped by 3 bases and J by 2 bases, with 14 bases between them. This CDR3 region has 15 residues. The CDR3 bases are TGCGCCAGCAGCTCAAAAGGACTGGATCAAGAGACCCAGTACTTC. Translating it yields CASSSKGLDQETQYF.

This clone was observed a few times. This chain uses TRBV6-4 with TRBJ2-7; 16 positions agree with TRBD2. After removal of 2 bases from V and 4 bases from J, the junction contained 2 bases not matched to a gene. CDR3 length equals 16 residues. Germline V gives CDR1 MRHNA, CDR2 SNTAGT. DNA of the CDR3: TGTGCCAGCAGTGACGGGACTAGCGGGGGGGGGTACGAGCAGTACGTC. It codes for CASSDGTSGGGYEQYV.

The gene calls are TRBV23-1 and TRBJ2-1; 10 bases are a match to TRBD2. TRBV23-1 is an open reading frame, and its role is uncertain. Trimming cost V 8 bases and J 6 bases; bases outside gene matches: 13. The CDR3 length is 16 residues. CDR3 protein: CASQRGGSSPPNEQFF. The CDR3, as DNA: TGCGCCAGCCAGCGGGGGGGTAGTAGCCCCCCCAATGAGCAGTTCTTC.

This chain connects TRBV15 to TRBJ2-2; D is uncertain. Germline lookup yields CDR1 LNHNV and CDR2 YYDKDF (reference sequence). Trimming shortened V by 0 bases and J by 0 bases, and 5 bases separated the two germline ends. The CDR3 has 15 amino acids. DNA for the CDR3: TGTGCCACCAGCAGAGATTTAGCGAACACCGGGGAGCTGTTTTTT. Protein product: CATSRDLANTGELFF.

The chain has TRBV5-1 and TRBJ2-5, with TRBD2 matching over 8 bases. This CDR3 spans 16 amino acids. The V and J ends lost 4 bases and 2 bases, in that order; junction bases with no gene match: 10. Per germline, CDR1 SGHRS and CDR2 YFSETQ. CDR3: CASSAAGTRGQETQYF. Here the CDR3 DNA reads TGCGCCAGCAGCGCGGCCGGGACTAGGGGGCAAGAGACCCAGTACTTC.

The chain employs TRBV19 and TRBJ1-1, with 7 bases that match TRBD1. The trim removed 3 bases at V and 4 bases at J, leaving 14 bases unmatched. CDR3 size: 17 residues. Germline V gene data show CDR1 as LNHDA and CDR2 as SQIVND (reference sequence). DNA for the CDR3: TGTGCCAGTAGTATCTTCATTACTCAGGGGGGCGGCACTGAAGCTTTCTTT. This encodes CASSIFITQGGGTEAFF.

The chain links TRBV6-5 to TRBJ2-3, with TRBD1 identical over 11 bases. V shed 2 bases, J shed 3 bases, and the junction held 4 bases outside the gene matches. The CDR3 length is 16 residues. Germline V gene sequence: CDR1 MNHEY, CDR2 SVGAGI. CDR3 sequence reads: CASSYRGTGGTDTQYF. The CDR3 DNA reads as TGTGCCAGCAGTTACCGGGGGACAGGGGGAACAGATACGCAGTATTTT.

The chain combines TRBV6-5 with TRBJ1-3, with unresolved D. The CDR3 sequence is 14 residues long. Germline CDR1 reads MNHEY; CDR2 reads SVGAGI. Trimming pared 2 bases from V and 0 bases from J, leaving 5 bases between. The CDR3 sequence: CASSYSISGNTIYF. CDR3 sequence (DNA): TGTGCCAGCAGTTACAGTATCTCTGGAAACACCATATATTTT.

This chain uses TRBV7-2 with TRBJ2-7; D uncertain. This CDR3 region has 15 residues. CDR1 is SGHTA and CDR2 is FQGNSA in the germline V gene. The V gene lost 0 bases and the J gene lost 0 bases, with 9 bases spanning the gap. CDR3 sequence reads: CASSLAPINSYEQYV. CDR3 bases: TGTGCCAGCAGCTTAGCGCCGATTAACTCCTACGAGCAGTACGTC.

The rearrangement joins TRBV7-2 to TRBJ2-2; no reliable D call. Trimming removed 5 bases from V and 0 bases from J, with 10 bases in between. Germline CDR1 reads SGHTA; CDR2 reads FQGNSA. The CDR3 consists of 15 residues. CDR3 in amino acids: CASSPSLANTGELFF. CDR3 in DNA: TGTGCCAGCAGCCCTAGTCTAGCGAACACCGGGGAGCTGTTTTTT.